This T cell receptor beta chain was found in a study of blood T cell repertoires in COVID-19. Sequencing was performed with immunoSEQ multiplex PCR; in TCRdb, only in-frame clones are kept and a portion is missing. The table shows 380,000 or so clones, with around 90% occurring only once. Germline V gene lookup returns CDR1 SQVTM and CDR2 ANQGSEA. The CDR3 runs to 14 residues. J lost 4 bases, V lost 7 bases, and 11 bases had no gene match. Sample: peripheral blood. The TCR sequence derives from a man aged 35 to 55 with acute or convalescent COVID-19. This chain links TRBV29-1 with TRBJ2-3, with 7 nucleotides matching TRBD1. DNA for the CDR3: TGCAGCGCGGATTATTCAGGGACAGCAGATACGCAGTATTTT. Its translation: CSADYSGTADTQYF.